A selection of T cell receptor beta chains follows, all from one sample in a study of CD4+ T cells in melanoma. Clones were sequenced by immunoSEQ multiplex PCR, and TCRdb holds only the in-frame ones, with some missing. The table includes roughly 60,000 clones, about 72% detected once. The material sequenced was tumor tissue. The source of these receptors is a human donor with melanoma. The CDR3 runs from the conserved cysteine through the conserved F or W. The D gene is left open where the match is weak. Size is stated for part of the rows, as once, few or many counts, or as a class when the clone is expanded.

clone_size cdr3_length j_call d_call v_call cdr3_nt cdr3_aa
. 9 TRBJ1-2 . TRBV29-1 TGCAGCGTTGAAGGGGGCTACACCTTC CSVEGGYTF
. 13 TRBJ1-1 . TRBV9 TGTGCCAGCAGCGCGGGGGGCAGAACTGAAGCTTTCTTT CASSAGGRTEAFF
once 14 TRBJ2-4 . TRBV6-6 TGTGCCAGCAGGACAGAGCTAGCCAAAAACATTCAGTACTTC CASRTELAKNIQYF
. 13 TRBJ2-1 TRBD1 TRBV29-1 TGCAGCGTAGACAGGGATAGGGTCAATGAGCAGTTCTTC CSVDRDRVNEQFF
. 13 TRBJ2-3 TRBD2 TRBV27 TGTGCCAGCAGTTGGGGGGGAGCGGATACGCAGTATTTT CASSWGGADTQYF
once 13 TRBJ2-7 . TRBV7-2 TGTGCCAGCAGCTTAGACCGACCCTACGAGCAGTACTTC CASSLDRPYEQYF
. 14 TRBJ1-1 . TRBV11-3 TGTGCCAGCAGCCAAGTTCCAGGGAACACTGAAGCTTTCTTT CASSQVPGNTEAFF
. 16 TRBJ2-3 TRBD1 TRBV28 TGTGCCAGCAGAGAGACCGGGACAGGGTATACAGATACGCAGTATTTT CASRETGTGYTDTQYF
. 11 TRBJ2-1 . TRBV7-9 TGTGCCAGCAGCTTAAGCGATGAGCAGTTCTTC CASSLSDEQFF
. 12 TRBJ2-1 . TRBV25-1 TGTGCCAGCAGTGAAGGGGGCAGGCAGCAGTTCTTC CASSEGGRQQFF
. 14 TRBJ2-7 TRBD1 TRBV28 TGTGCCAGCAGTTTACCGGCAGGGGGCTACGAGCAGTACTTC CASSLPAGGYEQYF
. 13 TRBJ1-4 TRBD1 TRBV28 TGTGCCAGCGGCCGGGACAGGGATGAAAAACTGTTTTTT CASGRDRDEKLFF
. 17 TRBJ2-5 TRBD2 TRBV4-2 TGTGCCAGCAGCCAAGAGATGGGGCGGGGGGGCCGCAAGACCCAGTACTTC CASSQEMGRGGRKTQYF
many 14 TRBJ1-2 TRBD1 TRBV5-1 TGCGCCAGCAGCTTGGGCGACAGGGGCCATGGCTACACCTTC CASSLGDRGHGYTF
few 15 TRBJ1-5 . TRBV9 TGCGCCAGCAGCCAAGTCGTGGGGGGCAATCAGCCCCAGCATTTT CASSQVVGGNQPQHF
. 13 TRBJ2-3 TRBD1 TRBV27 TGTGCCAGCAGCCCGACAGGGACAGATACGCAGTATTTT CASSPTGTDTQYF
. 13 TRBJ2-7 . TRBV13 TGTGCCAGCAGCTCGCTCCACGGGTACGAGCAGTACTTC CASSSLHGYEQYF
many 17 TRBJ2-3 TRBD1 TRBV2 TGTGCCAGCAGTGTACGTAGGGACAGGGCCAAAACAGATACGCAGTATTTT CASSVRRDRAKTDTQYF
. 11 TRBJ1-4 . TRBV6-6 TGTGCCAGCAGGGCAAACGAAAAACTGTTTTTT CASRANEKLFF
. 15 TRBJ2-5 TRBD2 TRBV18 TGTGCCAGCTCACCAAGCCTAGCGGTACAAGAGACCCAGTACTTC CASSPSLAVQETQYF
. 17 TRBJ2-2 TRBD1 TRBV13 TGTGCCAGCAGCCAGGCCGGGACAGGGGCCCTTACCGGGGAGCTGTTTTTT CASSQAGTGALTGELFF
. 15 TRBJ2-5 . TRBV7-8 TGTGCCAGCAGCTTAGCGGTCGGCGGGCAAGAGACCCAGTACTTC CASSLAVGGQETQYF
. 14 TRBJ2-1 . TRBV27 TGTGCCAGCGGGGACCAGGGGTCCTACAATGAGCAGTTCTTC CASGDQGSYNEQFF
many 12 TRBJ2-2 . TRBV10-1 TGCGCCAGCAGTGAGAGCACCGGGGAGCTGTTTTTT CASSESTGELFF
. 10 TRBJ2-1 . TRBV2 TGTGCCAGCAGTGGTCCTGTTCAGTTCTTC CASSGPVQFF
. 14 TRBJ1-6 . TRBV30 TGTGCCTGGGGGCTCGACGGGCGAAATTCACCCCTCCACTTT CAWGLDGRNSPLHF
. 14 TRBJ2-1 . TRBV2 TGTGCCAGCCGAGGGGCAGGGTCCTACAATGAGCAGTTCTTC CASRGAGSYNEQFF
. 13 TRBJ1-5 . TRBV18 TGTGCCAGCTCAGGGACGGGTGATCAGCCCCAGCATTTT CASSGTGDQPQHF
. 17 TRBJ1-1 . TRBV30 TGTGCCTGGAACGGGGGCTTCGGGGGATTAATGAACACTGAAGCTTTCTTT CAWNGGFGGLMNTEAFF
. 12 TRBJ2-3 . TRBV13 TGTGCCAGCAGTTTTACAAGAGATACGCAGTATTTT CASSFTRDTQYF
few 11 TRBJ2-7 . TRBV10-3 TGTGCCATCTCAGGAAGCTACGAGCAGTACTTC CAISGSYEQYF
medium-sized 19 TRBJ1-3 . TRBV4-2 TGTGCCAGCAGCCAAGTGGCCAGCAGACAGGTTCACTCTGGAAACACCATATATTTT CASSQVASRQVHSGNTIYF
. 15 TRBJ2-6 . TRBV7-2 TGTGCCAGCAGCTTGGAAGTCTCTGGGGCCAACGTCCTGACTTTC CASSLEVSGANVLTF
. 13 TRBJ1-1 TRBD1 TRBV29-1 TGCAGCGGGGACAGGGGGGGGAACTTCGAAGCTTTCTTT CSGDRGGNFEAFF
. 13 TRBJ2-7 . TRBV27 TGTGCCAGCAGTCGAAGAGAGTCCTACGAGCAGTACTTC CASSRRESYEQYF
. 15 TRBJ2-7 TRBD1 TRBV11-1 TGTGCCAGCAGCCCAGACAGGGGGAGCTCCTACGAGCAGTACTTC CASSPDRGSSYEQYF
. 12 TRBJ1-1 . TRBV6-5 TGTGCCAGCAACACAGGGAACGCTGAAGCTTTCTTT CASNTGNAEAFF
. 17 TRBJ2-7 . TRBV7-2 TGTGCCAGCAGCATCGCTCCGGGGGGCGGGTGGGATAGCGAGCAGTACTTC CASSIAPGGGWDSEQYF
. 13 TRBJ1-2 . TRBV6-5 TGTGCCAGCAAAAGGGGGGGAGAGGGTGGCTACACCTTC CASKRGGEGGYTF
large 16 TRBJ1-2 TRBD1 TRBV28 TGTGCCAGCAGTTTACAGGACAGGGCTTACGACTATGGCTACACCTTC CASSLQDRAYDYGYTF
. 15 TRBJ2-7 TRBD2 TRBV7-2 TGTGCCAGCAGCTTACGGACTAGCGGGGGAGACGAGCAGTACTTC CASSLRTSGGDEQYF
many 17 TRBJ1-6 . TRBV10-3 TGTGCCATCAGTGAGTCAGGAGAATACACCTATAATTCACCCCTCCACTTT CAISESGEYTYNSPLHF
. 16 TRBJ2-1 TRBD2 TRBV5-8 TGTGCCAGCAGCTTCTTTCGGGGGGTATCCTACAATGAGCAGTTCTTC CASSFFRGVSYNEQFF
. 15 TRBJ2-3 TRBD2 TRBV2 TGTGCCAGCACCTCTTTACTAGCGGTAACAGATACGCAGTATTTT CASTSLLAVTDTQYF
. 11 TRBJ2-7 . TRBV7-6 TGTGCCAGCAGCGACAGCTACGAGCAGTACTTC CASSDSYEQYF
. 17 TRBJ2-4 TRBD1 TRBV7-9 TGTGCCAGCAGCGTTGGGATGACAGGGCTAGCCAAAAACATTCAGTACTTC CASSVGMTGLAKNIQYF
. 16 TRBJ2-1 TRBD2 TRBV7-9 TGTGCCAGCAGCCCCGGTTGGGCGGGGGGTTTGGGCGAGCAGTTCTTC CASSPGWAGGLGEQFF
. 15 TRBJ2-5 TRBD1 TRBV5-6 TGTGCCAGCAGCCCCGGGACAGGGGACGAAGAGACCCAGTACTTC CASSPGTGDEETQYF
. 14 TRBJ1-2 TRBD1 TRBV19 TGTGCCAGCTCCGGACAGGGGAGCAGCTATGGCTACACCTTC CASSGQGSSYGYTF
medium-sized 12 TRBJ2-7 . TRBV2 TGTGCCAGCCTACGGGAGTCCTACGAGCAGTACTTC CASLRESYEQYF